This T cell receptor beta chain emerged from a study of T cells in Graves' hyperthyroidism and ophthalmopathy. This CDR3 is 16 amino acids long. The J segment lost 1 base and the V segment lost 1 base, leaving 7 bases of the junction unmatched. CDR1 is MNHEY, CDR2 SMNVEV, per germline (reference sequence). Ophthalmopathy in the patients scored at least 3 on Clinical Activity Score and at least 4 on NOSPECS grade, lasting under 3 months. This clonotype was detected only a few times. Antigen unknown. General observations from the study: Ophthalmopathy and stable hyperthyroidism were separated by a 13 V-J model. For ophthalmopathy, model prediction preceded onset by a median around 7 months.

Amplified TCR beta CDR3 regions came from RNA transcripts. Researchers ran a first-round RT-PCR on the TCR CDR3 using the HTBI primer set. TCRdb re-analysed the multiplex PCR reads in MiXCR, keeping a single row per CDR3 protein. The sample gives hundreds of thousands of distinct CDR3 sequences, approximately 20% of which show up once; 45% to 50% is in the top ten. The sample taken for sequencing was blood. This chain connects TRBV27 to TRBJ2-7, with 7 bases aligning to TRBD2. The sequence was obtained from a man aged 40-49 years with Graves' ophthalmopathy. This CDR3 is CASSLFWAGESYEQYF. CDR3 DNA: TGTGCCAGCAGTTTATTTTGGGCGGGGGAATCCTACGAGCAGTACTTC.